Described below is a single T cell receptor (beta chain) sequence and its context. Its specific antigen is unknown. No per-base quality is available; no much larger clone lies one base away. The record originates from a study of OX40 agonist ivuxolimab in advanced cancers. About the study as a whole: Ivuxolimab was a fully human IgG2 agonistic monoclonal antibody targeting the costimulatory receptor OX40 (CD134). Intravenous ivuxolimab was administered to patients every 2 weeks at six dose levels: 0.01, 0.1, 0.3, 1.5, 3 and 10 mg/kg. Of the roughly 50 dose-escalation patients, hepatocellular carcinoma was present in 19, melanoma in around 15, renal cell carcinoma in 9 and head and neck cancer in 9. A male proportion of about 79% and a mean age of 60 years, ranging from about 20 to 79, were recorded for the dose-escalation cohort. Patients were allowed to have had prior anti-PD-1, anti-PD-L1 or anti-CTLA-4 therapy, and approximately 37% of the dose-escalation patients had been treated with checkpoint inhibitors. Partial responses were achieved by three dose-escalation patients, of whom one had hepatocellular carcinoma and two had cutaneous melanoma. The point of sequencing TCRbeta in the periphery was to test whether ivuxolimab changed TCR sequence diversity and drove clonal T-cell expansion. The monotherapy dose-escalation portion (N = 52 patients) of the phase I ivuxolimab trial is reported in the paper. Here is what the overall study found, with its caveats: Which antigens the clonally expanded peripheral T cells were specific for was not determined. Low levels of normalized T-cell clonal expansion were also seen in some nonresponding patients. Partial responders in the 0.1-3.0 mg/kg groups had among the lowest normalized peripheral clonal expansion, especially among CD8+ T cells. At doses from 0.1 to 3.0 mg/kg, clonal expansion was seen in both CD4+ and CD8+ blood T cells between baseline and week 6. After ivuxolimab, expanded clones were on average more numerous among CD8+ T cells than among CD4+ T cells.

Patients with autoimmune disease history or receiving systemic immunosuppression were excluded from the trial. Peripheral blood for TCR sequencing was collected from all dose cohorts at baseline, on cycle 4 day 1, and on cycle 7 day 1. Samples came from an open-label, multicenter, first-in-human phase I dose-escalation trial of ivuxolimab. Adults with locally advanced or metastatic melanoma, renal cell carcinoma, hepatocellular carcinoma or head and neck squamous cell carcinoma were enrolled in the trial. Before TCR sequencing, CD4+ T cells and CD8+ T cells from peripheral blood were sorted into separate populations. Genomic DNA was extracted from sorted cells for sequencing of the TCRbeta CDR3 region. TCRbeta CDR3 regions were sequenced using the immunoSEQ Assay. The table comes from immuneACCESS by way of TCRdb, which keeps in-frame sequences with V and J called. Part of the clones is missing from these tables; in studies checked, under half for an unresolved V gene and the rest for unknown reasons. The sample contains 70,000 to 95,000 clones, 91% of them found a single time. The ten top clones hold around 6.5% of the sample.

The CDR3, from cysteine to phenylalanine, totals 11 residues. Just the 33-base CDR3 DNA is kept, in frame starting at base 1. Deletion took 0 bases off V and 5 bases off J, with a span of 3 bases between the germline ends. Via the germline V gene, CDR1 is SGHRS and CDR2 YFSETQ. This sequence was found in an adult with an advanced solid tumor such as melanoma, head and neck, liver or kidney cancer. The sequenced sample was CD4+ or CD8+ T cells sorted from blood, obtained in a trial of the OX40 agonist ivuxolimab. The sequence joins TRBV5-1 to TRBJ2-7; no confident D gene assignment can be made. The CDR3 is CASSLENEQYF. The nucleotide sequence is TGCGCCAGCAGCTTGGAGAACGAGCAGTACTTC.